The text below deals with one T cell receptor (beta chain). Ten or more counts support this clonotype. Its antigen specificity is not known. No base quality information exists; no much larger clone differs at one position. The library was built by means of PCR. The listed sequencing device is Illumina HiSeq 2500. To normalize quantification of the TCRbeta repertoire, the TCR libraries were built with molecular barcoding that relied on unique molecular identifiers. TCRdb reran the public reads through fastp at Q25 and MiXCR, keeping productive beta chains. Under each unique CDR3 protein, matching rows form one entry showing the most common genes and DNA. For this sample the table gives approximately 500,000 distinct CDR3 sequences, of which approximately 10% were detected only once. The ten largest clones capture just over 2% of the sample. The treatment or condition label for this specimen denotes: allogeneic hematopoietic cell transplantation with graft depleted of TCRalphabeta T cells and CD19 B cells. Transplant recipients were children who received TCRalphabeta/CD19-depleted allogeneic hematopoietic cell grafts.

This sample stems from a study of T-cell reconstitution after alpha-beta-depleted transplantation in children (dated by TCRdb to about 2016). Study-wide context: The study quantitatively tracked T-cell immune reconstitution after TCRalphabeta/CD19-depleted allogeneic hematopoietic cell transplantation in children using TCR repertoire profiling.

Results the study describes overall, beyond this receptor: Apparently early alphabetaT-cell count recovery about two months after transplant reportedly relied on only several hundred rapidly expanded clones derived from non-depleted graft cells. In some patients, the high TCRbeta diversity seen at day 60 was put down to recipient T cells and intrathymic progenitors that had survived conditioning. Over the following months the frequencies of hyperexpanded clones went down, and after one year T-cell counts and TCRbeta diversity were mostly credited to newly produced T cells.

The CDR3, from cysteine to phenylalanine, totals 13 residues. The kept DNA is CDR3 alone, 39 bases in frame from the first base. CDR1 and CDR2, looked up from the germline V gene (reference sequence), are LNHNV and YYDKDF. Trimming at the junction amounts to 0 bases on V and 3 bases on J, and the germline ends lie 4 bases apart. This clonotype was obtained from a child aged 2 to 15 with inherited bone marrow failure, due to receive a stem cell transplant. Recombination joined TRBV15 with TRBJ2-3; no D gene call is confident. Sample: PBMCs, taken before TCRalphabeta/CD19-depleted stem cell transplant. The sequenced DNA: TGTGCCACCAGCAGAGACCCGACAGATACGCAGTATTTT. Its product reads: CATSRDPTDTQYF.